Presented here are 20 T cell receptor beta chains from one specimen sequenced in a study of shared clonotypes between healthy human individuals. TCRdb's table, derived via immunoSEQ multiplex PCR, lists solely in-frame clones and lacks some. The table has approximately 1,000,000 clones, about 84% seen once. Sample: memory CD4+ T cells from PBMCs. The subset: CD45RA-negative fraction. The receptors come from a man in his late teens or twenties in good health. Some clones in this sample may be carry-over from other donors' samples.

The CDR3 DNA is TGCAGTGCTATTCGAGGGGACGAGCAGTACTTC. This gives the protein CSAIRGDEQYF. This chain uses TRBV20-1 with TRBJ2-7; D might be TRBD1 or TRBD2, each matching 5 bases. Between the trimmed V and J ends, which lost 4 bases and 5 bases, there was a span of 9 bases. The CDR3 has 11 amino acids. Germline V gene data show CDR1 as DFQATT and CDR2 as SNEGSKA (reference sequence).

A note on this clone: An end of the junction does not agree with germline; a read error may underlie this. V gene TRBV20-1 combines with J gene TRBJ2-7, with D tentatively TRBD2 (6 bases). CDR1 is DFQATT and CDR2 is SNEGSKA in the germline V gene (reference sequence). The CDR3 has 9 amino acids. CDR3 sequence: CSASIGGNF. DNA of the CDR3: TGCAGTGCTAGTATTGGGGGGAACTTC.

The genes are TRBV28 and TRBJ2-7, with D maybe TRBD2 (5 bases). The CDR3 runs to 15 residues. CDR1 is MDHEN, CDR2 SYDVKM, per germline. V was trimmed by 3 bases and J by 3 bases, leaving 15 bases between them. CDR3 DNA sequence: TGTGCCAGCAGTTTTGGCGGGTCCAAAGACTACGAGCAGTACTTC. Amino acids: CASSFGGSKDYEQYF.

The chain recombines TRBV5-4 with TRBJ2-7; a weak D match, TRBD1 (5 bases). CDR1 SGHNT and CDR2 YYREEE come from the germline V gene (reference sequence). V lost 4 bases, J lost 2 bases, and 16 bases lay in between. The CDR3 contains 15 residues. CDR3 bases: TGTGCCAGCAGCAGGGGCCCACAAATCACCTACGAGCAGTACTTC. Translation: CASSRGPQITYEQYF.

With regard to this clone: This may be a read error: a much more frequent sequence differs by one nucleotide. Other nucleotide sequences in the sample specify the same CDR3. The chain carries TRBV7-8 and TRBJ2-1; TRBD2 matches at 7 bases. The junction had 1 base not matched to a gene; V was cut back by 2 bases and J by 0 bases. The germline CDR1 and CDR2 sequences are SGHVS and FQNEAQ. The CDR3 runs 15 residues. The DNA for the CDR3 is TGTGCCAGCAGCTTACGCGGGAGCTCCTACAATGAGCAGTTCTTC. This encodes CASSLRGSSYNEQFF. The entire variable domain, with the rest obtained from reference TRBV7-8 and TRBJ2-1, is as follows: GAGVSQSPRYKVAKRGQDVALRCDPISGHVSLFWYQQALGQGPEFLTYFQNEAQLDKSGLPSDRFFAERPEGSVSTLKIQRTQQEDSAVYLCASSLRGSSYNEQFFGPGTRLTVL.

CDR3 DNA sequence: TGTGCCAGCCTCATAGGGGGGATCGGAAACACCATATATTTT. Its translation: CASLIGGIGNTIYF. The chain carries TRBV6-1 and TRBJ1-3, with D possibly TRBD1 on 6 matching bases. CDR3 length equals 14 residues. Trimming stripped 8 bases from V and 4 bases from J, with 15 bases between. Germline CDR1 is MNHNS and CDR2 is SASEGT.

This chain links TRBV25-1 with TRBJ2-2; D gene uncertain. The CDR3 spans 14 residues. Germline CDR1 is MGHDK and CDR2 is SYGVNS. V gave up 1 base and J gave up 8 bases, with 11 bases separating them. This CDR3 reads CASSESAGRGELFF. DNA of the CDR3: TGTGCCAGCAGTGAATCTGCCGGAAGGGGGGAGCTGTTTTTT.

Ten or more counts support this clone. The chain joins TRBV27 to TRBJ2-2; D perhaps matches TRBD1 (7 bases). V was pared by 7 bases and J by 5 bases, with 17 bases between. The germline V gene has CDR1 MNHEY and CDR2 SMNVEV (reference sequence). The CDR3 is 15 amino acids. For the CDR3, the DNA is TGTGCCAGCACCTTCACGACAGGGAGGACCGGGGAGCTGTTTTTT. It is translated as CASTFTTGRTGELFF.

In its sample, this clone was seen once. The chain uses TRBV18 and TRBJ1-1; 9 bases line up with TRBD1. This CDR3 comprises 17 residues. Germline V gene data show CDR1 as KGHSH and CDR2 as LQKENI. V lost 3 bases and J lost 1; bases outside the gene matches: 9. The DNA for the CDR3 is TGTGCCAGCTCACCTGGGGACAGGGCGTCGGGGAACACTGAAGCTTTCTTT. This encodes CASSPGDRASGNTEAFF.

The chain recombines TRBV2 with TRBJ1-2, with a tentative D call TRBD1 (6 bases). The CDR3 sequence is 13 residues long. Looked up from germline, CDR1 is SNHLY and CDR2 is FYNNEI. The V gene lost 4 bases and the J gene lost 7 bases, with 13 bases spanning the gap. The CDR3 DNA reads TGTGCCAGCAGTGTCGGGCCAGGGGCTGGCTACACCTTC. Translation gives CASSVGPGAGYTF.

The V and J genes are TRBV7-6 and TRBJ2-1, with 8 bases identical to TRBD2. CDR3 length: 17 residues. Germline V gene sequence: CDR1 SGHVS, CDR2 FNYEAQ. The V gene end was trimmed by 1 base and the J gene end by 3 bases; junction bases not matched to a gene: 8. The CDR3 protein is CASSLEASGRFYNEQFF. The CDR3 DNA sequence: TGTGCCAGCAGCTTAGAGGCTAGCGGGCGCTTCTACAATGAGCAGTTCTTC.

J is TRBJ1-4 and V is TRBV7-2; maybe TRBD1 (6 bases). This CDR3 region has 13 residues. CDR1 is SGHTA, CDR2 FQGNSA, per germline. Trimming stripped 3 bases from V and 8 bases from J, with 10 bases between. The CDR3 bases are TGTGCCAGCAGCTTTCTACAGGGAGAAAAACTGTTTTTT. Translated: CASSFLQGEKLFF.

The V call is TRBV9, the J call TRBJ2-3, with D possibly matching TRBD2 (6 bases). Looked up from germline, CDR1 is SGDLS and CDR2 is YYNGEE. CDR3 size: 16 residues. V lost 0 bases and J lost 2, with 13 bases in between. The CDR3 sequence: CASSVGGSGTTDTQYF. The CDR3 coding sequence is TGTGCCAGCAGCGTAGGGGGTAGCGGTACCACAGATACGCAGTATTTT.

Worth noting for this clone: Other DNA sequences in this specimen translate into the identical CDR3. The chain links TRBV5-4 to TRBJ2-2; D ambiguous. The CDR3 consists of 13 residues. V was shortened by 0 bases and J by 4 bases, with 4 bases between the two germline ends. Germline V gene lookup returns CDR1 SGHNT and CDR2 YYREEE (reference sequence). The CDR3 DNA reads as TGTGCCAGCAGCTTGGTTGGCACCGGGGAGCTGTTTTTT. Encoded protein: CASSLVGTGELFF. Variable domain in full (rest from reference TRBV5-4 and TRBJ2-2): ETGVTQSPTHLIKTRGQQVTLRCSSQSGHNTVSWYQQALGQGPQFIFQYYREEENGRGNFPPRFSGLQFPNYSSELNVNALELDDSALYLCASSLVGTGELFFGEGSRLTVL.

The chain joins TRBV7-9 to TRBJ2-2; the D is unclear. The CDR3 spans 16 residues. Trimming removed 0 bases at V and 2 bases at J, with 10 bases between. Germline V gene data show CDR1 as SEHNR and CDR2 as FQNEAQ (reference sequence). CDR3 bases: TGTGCCAGCAGCTTAGCGGCAGGAATAAACACCGGGGAGCTGTTTTTT. This sequence encodes CASSLAAGINTGELFF.

The CDR3: CASSSWQQETQYF. The CDR3 bases are TGTGCCAGCAGCTCCTGGCAGCAAGAGACCCAGTACTTC. This chain joins TRBV7-2 and TRBJ2-5; no definite D call. V lost 4 bases, J lost 2 bases, and 8 bases lay in between. Per the germline V gene, CDR1 is SGHTA and CDR2 is FQGNSA. This CDR3 region has 13 residues.

This sequence joins TRBV5-1 and TRBJ2-3; D might be TRBD1 (5 bases). The CDR3 is made up of 14 amino acids. V lost 1 base to trimming and J lost 2 bases, with 8 bases between them. Germline V lookup: CDR1 SGHRS, CDR2 YFSETQ. Here the CDR3 DNA reads TGCGCCAGCAGCTTGAATGGGGCCACAGATACGCAGTATTTT. Its translation is CASSLNGATDTQYF.

CDR3 DNA sequence: TGTGCCAGCAGTTCGGGGGCGTTCCCGGGTCCACGGTCCTACAATGAGCAGTTCTTC. It specifies CASSSGAFPGPRSYNEQFF. This chain connects TRBV28 to TRBJ2-1; D possibly matches TRBD1 or TRBD2 (6 bases each). Trimming took 4 bases from V and 1 from J, leaving 23 bases between them. The CDR3 runs 19 residues. The germline CDR1 and CDR2 sequences are MDHEN and SYDVKM.

The rearrangement links TRBV11-3 to TRBJ2-7; no firm D call. This CDR3 region has 12 residues. Germline V CDR1 and CDR2: SGHNT, YENEEA. The V and J ends lost 0 bases and 6 bases respectively, with 6 bases between them. The CDR3, as DNA: TGTGCCAGCAGCTTAGAAGGGATCGAGCAGTACTTC. The encoded protein is CASSLEGIEQYF.

CDR3 protein: CASRVRGGEQFF. The CDR3 bases are TGTGCCAGCAGGGTTAGAGGAGGTGAGCAGTTCTTC. The rearrangement uses TRBV7-8 and TRBJ2-1, with D possibly TRBD2 on 5 matching bases. V was clipped by 6 bases and J by 9 bases, with 12 bases between them. The CDR3 runs 12 residues. Germline V CDR1 and CDR2: SGHVS, FQNEAQ.